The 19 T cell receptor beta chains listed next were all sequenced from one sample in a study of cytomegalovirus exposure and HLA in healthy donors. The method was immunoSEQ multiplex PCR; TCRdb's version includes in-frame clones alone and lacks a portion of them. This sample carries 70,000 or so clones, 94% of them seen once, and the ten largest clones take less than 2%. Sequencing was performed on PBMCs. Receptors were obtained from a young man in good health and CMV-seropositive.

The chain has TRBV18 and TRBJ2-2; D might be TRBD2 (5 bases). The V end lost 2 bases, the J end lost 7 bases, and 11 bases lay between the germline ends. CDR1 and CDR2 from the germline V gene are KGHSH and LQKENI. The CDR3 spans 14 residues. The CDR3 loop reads CASSPSRGGGELFF. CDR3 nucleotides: TGTGCCAGCTCACCATCAAGAGGAGGCGGGGAGCTGTTTTTT.

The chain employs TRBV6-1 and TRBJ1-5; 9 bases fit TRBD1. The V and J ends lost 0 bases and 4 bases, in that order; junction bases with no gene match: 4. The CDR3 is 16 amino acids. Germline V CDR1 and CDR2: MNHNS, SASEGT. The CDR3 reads CASSEAGTGPNQPQHF. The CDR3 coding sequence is TGTGCCAGCAGTGAAGCTGGGACAGGGCCAAATCAGCCCCAGCATTTT.

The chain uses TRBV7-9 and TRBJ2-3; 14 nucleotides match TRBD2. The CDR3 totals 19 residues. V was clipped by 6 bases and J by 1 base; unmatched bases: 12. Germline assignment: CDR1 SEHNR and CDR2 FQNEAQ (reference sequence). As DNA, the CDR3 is TGTGCCAGCAGACGACTAGCGGGAGGGACTAAAGGCGGCACAGATACGCAGTATTTT. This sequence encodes CASRRLAGGTKGGTDTQYF.

The CDR3 bases are TGTGCCAGCAGTACAGGGTTCACCACAGATACGCAGTATTTT. It yields the protein CASSTGFTTDTQYF. The V and J genes are TRBV28 and TRBJ2-3; tentatively, D is TRBD1 (6 bases). There are 14 residues in the CDR3. From germline, CDR1 is MDHEN and CDR2 SYDVKM. Trimming took 5 bases from V and 2 from J, leaving 11 bases between them.

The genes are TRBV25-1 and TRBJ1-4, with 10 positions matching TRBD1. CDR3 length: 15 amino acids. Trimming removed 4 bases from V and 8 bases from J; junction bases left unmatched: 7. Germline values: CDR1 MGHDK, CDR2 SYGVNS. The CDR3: CASSGWDRGEEKLFF. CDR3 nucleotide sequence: TGTGCCAGCAGTGGATGGGACAGGGGCGAAGAAAAACTGTTTTTT.

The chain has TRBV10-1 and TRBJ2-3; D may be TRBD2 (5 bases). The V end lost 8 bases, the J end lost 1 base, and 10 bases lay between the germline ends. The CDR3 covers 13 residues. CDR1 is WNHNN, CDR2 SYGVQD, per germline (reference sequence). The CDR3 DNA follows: TGCGCCAGCGCGGGCACCCGCACAGATACGCAGTATTTT. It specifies CASAGTRTDTQYF.

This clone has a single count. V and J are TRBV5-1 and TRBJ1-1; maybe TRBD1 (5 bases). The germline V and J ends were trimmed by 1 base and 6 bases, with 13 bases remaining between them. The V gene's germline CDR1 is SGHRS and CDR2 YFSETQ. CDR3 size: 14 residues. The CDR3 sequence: CASSLIQGGAEAFF. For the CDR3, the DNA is TGCGCCAGCAGCTTGATTCAGGGAGGCGCTGAAGCTTTCTTT. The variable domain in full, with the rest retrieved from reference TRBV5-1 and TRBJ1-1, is KAGVTQTPRYLIKTRGQQVTLSCSPISGHRSVSWYQQTPGQGLQFLFEYFSETQRNKGNFPGRFSGRQFSNSRSEMNVSTLELGDSALYLCASSLIQGGAEAFFGQGTRLTVV.

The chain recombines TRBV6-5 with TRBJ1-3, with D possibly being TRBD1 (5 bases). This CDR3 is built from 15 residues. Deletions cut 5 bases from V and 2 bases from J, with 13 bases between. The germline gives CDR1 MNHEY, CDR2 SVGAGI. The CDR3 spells CASSRHQGTGNTIYF. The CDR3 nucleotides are TGTGCCAGCAGTCGTCATCAGGGAACTGGAAACACCATATATTTT.

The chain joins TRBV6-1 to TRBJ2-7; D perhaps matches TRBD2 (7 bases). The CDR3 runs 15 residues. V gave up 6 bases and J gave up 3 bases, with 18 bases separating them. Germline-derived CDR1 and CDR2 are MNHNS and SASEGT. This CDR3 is CASSGGLDFSYEQYF. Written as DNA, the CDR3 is TGTGCCAGCAGCGGGGGGCTTGATTTTAGCTACGAGCAGTACTTC.

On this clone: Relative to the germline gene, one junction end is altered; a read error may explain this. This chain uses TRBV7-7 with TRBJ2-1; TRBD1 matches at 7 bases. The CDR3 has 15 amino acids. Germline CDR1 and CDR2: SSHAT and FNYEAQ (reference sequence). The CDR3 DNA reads TGTGCTAGCAGCCCCGGGACAGACCGATACAATGAGCAGTTCTTC. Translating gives CASSPGTDRYNEQFF.

The CDR3 nucleotides read TGTGCCAGCAGCTTGGTTACTACACTACTCGCCGGGGAGCTGTTTTTT. Translation: CASSLVTTLLAGELFF. This rearrangement joins TRBV5-5 to TRBJ2-2; D gene ambiguous. V dropped 0 bases and J dropped 6 bases, with 15 bases sitting between them. From germline, CDR1 is SGHKS and CDR2 YYEKEE (reference sequence). The CDR3 has 16 residues. The complete variable domain, with remaining parts taken from reference TRBV5-5 and TRBJ2-2, reads DAGVTQSPTHLIKTRGQQVTLRCSPISGHKSVSWYQQVLGQGPQFIFQYYEKEERGRGNFPDRFSARQFPNYSSELNVNALLLGDSALYLCASSLVTTLLAGELFFGEGSRLTVL.

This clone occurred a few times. CDR3 amino acids: CASRRGILSYEQYF. CDR3 nucleotide sequence: TGTGCCAGCAGAAGAGGGATTCTCTCCTACGAGCAGTACTTC. The V and J genes are TRBV27 and TRBJ2-7; tentatively, D is TRBD2 (5 bases). CDR1 and CDR2 from the germline V gene are MNHEY and SMNVEV (reference sequence). V was shortened by 6 bases and J by 0 bases, with 12 bases between the two germline ends. There are 14 residues in the CDR3.

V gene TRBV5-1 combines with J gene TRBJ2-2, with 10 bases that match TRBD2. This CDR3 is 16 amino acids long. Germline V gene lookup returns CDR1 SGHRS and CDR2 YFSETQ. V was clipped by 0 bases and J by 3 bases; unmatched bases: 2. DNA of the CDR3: TGCGCCAGCAGCTTGGGACTAGCGGGCCACACCGGGGAGCTGTTTTTT. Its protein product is CASSLGLAGHTGELFF.

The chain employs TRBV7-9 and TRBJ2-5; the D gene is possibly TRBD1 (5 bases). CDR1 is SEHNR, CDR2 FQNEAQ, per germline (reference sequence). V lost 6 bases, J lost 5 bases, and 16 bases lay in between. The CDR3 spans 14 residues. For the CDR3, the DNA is TGTGCCAGCAGTTCATCTACAGGCCTGGAGACCCAGTACTTC. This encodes CASSSSTGLETQYF.

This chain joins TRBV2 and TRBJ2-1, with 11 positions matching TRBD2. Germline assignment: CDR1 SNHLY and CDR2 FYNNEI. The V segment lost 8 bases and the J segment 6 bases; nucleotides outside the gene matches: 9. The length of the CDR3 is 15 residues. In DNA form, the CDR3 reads TGTGCCAGCTCCGACCAGGGACTAGCGGCCAATGAGCAGTTCTTC. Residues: CASSDQGLAANEQFF.

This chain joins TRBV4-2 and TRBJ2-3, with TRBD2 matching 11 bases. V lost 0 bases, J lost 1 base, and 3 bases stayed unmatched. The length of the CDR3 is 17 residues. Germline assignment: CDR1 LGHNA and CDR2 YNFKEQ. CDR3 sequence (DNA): TGTGCCAGCAGCCAAGAGGGGACTAGCGGCCGCACAGATACGCAGTATTTT. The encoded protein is CASSQEGTSGRTDTQYF.

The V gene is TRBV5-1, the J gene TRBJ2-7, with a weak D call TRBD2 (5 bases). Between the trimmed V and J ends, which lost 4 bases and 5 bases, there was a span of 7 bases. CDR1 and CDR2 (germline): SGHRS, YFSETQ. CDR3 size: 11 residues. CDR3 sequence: CASSEGNEQYF. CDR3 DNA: TGCGCCAGCAGCGAGGGCAACGAGCAGTACTTC.

The CDR3 region is CASSLVPTPREGDNEQFF. The CDR3 nucleotides are TGTGCCAGCAGCTTAGTACCGACCCCGCGGGAGGGGGACAATGAGCAGTTCTTC. The rearrangement uses TRBV13 and TRBJ2-1; 9 nucleotides align to TRBD2. V lost 1 base and J lost 5; bases outside the gene matches: 12. Germline V gene sequence: CDR1 PRHDT, CDR2 FYEKMQ (reference sequence). The CDR3 is made up of 18 amino acids.

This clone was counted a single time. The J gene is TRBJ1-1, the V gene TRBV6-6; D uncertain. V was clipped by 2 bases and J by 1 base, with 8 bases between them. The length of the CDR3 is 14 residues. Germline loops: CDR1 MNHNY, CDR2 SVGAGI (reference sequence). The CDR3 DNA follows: TGTGCCAGCAGTTACAAGACGGGGAACACTGAAGCTTTCTTT. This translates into CASSYKTGNTEAFF.